One and the same sample provided the 7 T cell receptor beta chains below, sequenced in a study of T cell responses to AZD1222 COVID-19 vaccine. TCRdb's copy holds only in-frame clones and misses some; the assay was immunoSEQ multiplex PCR. The profile shows tens of thousands of clones, 85% to 90% of them singletons. This sample comprised peripheral blood, obtained on day 0 of MenACWY control vaccination. The receptors originated from an adult in good health.

V and J are TRBV27 and TRBJ2-3; D unresolved. Per germline, CDR1 MNHEY and CDR2 SMNVEV (reference sequence). The CDR3 has 12 residues. V shed 7 bases and J shed 4 bases, with 9 bases lying between them. The CDR3 DNA reads as TGTGCCAGCATCCAAAGGTCAGATACGCAGTATTTT. Its translation: CASIQRSDTQYF.

The chain is built from TRBV5-1 and TRBJ2-1; the match to TRBD1 covers 7 bases. With V trimmed by 0 bases and J by 5 bases, 5 bases remained unmatched. Germline values: CDR1 SGHRS, CDR2 YFSETQ. The CDR3 is 15 amino acids. The CDR3 DNA reads as TGCGCCAGCAGCTTGGGGGGACAGACACACAATGAGCAGTTCTTC. Its protein is CASSLGGQTHNEQFF. The full variable domain, completed using reference TRBV5-1 and TRBJ2-1, is KAGVTQTPRYLIKTRGQQVTLSCSPISGHRSVSWYQQTPGQGLQFLFEYFSETQRNKGNFPGRFSGRQFSNSRSEMNVSTLELGDSALYLCASSLGGQTHNEQFFGPGTRLTVL.

This chain connects TRBV30 to TRBJ2-1; no reliable D call. CDR1 and CDR2 from the germline V gene are GTSNPN and SVGIG (reference sequence). With 0 bases removed from V and 9 bases from J, the gap between germline ends came to 12 bases. The CDR3 has 13 residues. CDR3 loop: CAWSVGRLGEQFF. The CDR3 DNA reads TGTGCCTGGAGTGTAGGACGTTTGGGTGAGCAGTTCTTC.

This clone has a single count. The V call is TRBV18, the J call TRBJ2-2; D is unresolved. From germline, CDR1 is KGHSH and CDR2 LQKENI. V dropped 6 bases and J dropped 4 bases, with 6 bases sitting between them. This CDR3 comprises 12 residues. The CDR3 bases are TGTGCCAGCTCCCTTTTCACCGGGGAGCTGTTTTTT. This translates into CASSLFTGELFF. Together with reference TRBV18 and TRBJ2-2, the CDR3 gives the full variable domain: NAGVMQNPRHLVRRRGQEARLRCSPMKGHSHVYWYRQLPEEGLKFMVYLQKENIIDESGMPKERFSAEFPKEGPSILRIQQVVRGDSAAYFCASSLFTGELFFGEGSRLTVL.

The gene calls are TRBV5-1 and TRBJ2-5; 10 bases are a match to TRBD1. The CDR3 covers 14 residues. V lost 4 bases, J lost 4 bases, and 4 bases stayed unmatched. The germline CDR1 and CDR2 sequences are SGHRS and YFSETQ. The CDR3 nucleotides are TGCGCCAGCAGCAACCGGGACAGGGGAGAGACCCAGTACTTC. Protein sequence: CASSNRDRGETQYF. The variable domain in full, completed from reference TRBV5-1 and TRBJ2-5, reads KAGVTQTPRYLIKTRGQQVTLSCSPISGHRSVSWYQQTPGQGLQFLFEYFSETQRNKGNFPGRFSGRQFSNSRSEMNVSTLELGDSALYLCASSNRDRGETQYFGPGTRLLVL.

This chain joins TRBV15 and TRBJ1-2; TRBD1 is a possible D gene (6 bases). Germline loops: CDR1 LNHNV, CDR2 YYDKDF (reference sequence). The CDR3 has 17 residues. The V end was cut by 0 bases, the J end by 0 bases, with 14 bases between. The CDR3 DNA follows: TGTGCCACCAGCAGAGATCGGCAGGGGTCAGCTAACTATGGCTACACCTTC. This sequence encodes CATSRDRQGSANYGYTF.

The rearrangement links TRBV5-1 to TRBJ1-3, with D possibly being TRBD1 (6 bases). V was clipped by 0 bases and J by 4 bases, with 11 bases between them. CDR1 and CDR2 (germline): SGHRS, YFSETQ. The CDR3 runs to 15 residues. CDR3 amino acids: CASSLDGRGGNTIYF. CDR3 nucleotide sequence: TGCGCCAGCAGCTTGGATGGCAGGGGAGGAAACACCATATATTTT.